The 27 T cell receptor beta chains presented below share a single source sample, sequenced in a study of lymphopenia after photon versus proton radiotherapy. The method was immunoSEQ multiplex PCR; TCRdb's version includes in-frame clones alone and lacks a portion of them. The repertoire holds tens of thousands of clones, over 85% seen once, with around 0.81% in the top ten. The input for sequencing was peripheral blood, taken from a patient treated with photon-based radiotherapy. Receptor source: a woman in her forties or fifties with cholangiocarcinoma.

A single count supports this clone. The chain carries TRBV4-3 and TRBJ2-3; D assignment may be TRBD1 or TRBD2 (6 bases each). Trimming stripped 0 bases from V and 3 bases from J, with 13 bases between. The CDR3 loop spans 16 amino acids. The germline CDR1 and CDR2 sequences are LGHNA and YSLEER. CDR3 nucleotides: TGCGCCAGCAGCCAAGAATTGGGGGGCCGGACAGATACGCAGTATTTT. Translation gives CASSQELGGRTDTQYF.

Worth noting for this clone: At one of its ends the junction is not consistent with the germline gene, which may arise from a read error. This chain uses TRBV6-6 with TRBJ2-7; D tentatively fits TRBD1 or TRBD2 (5 bases each). The CDR3 covers 11 residues. Per germline, CDR1 MNHNY and CDR2 SVGAGI (reference sequence). In nucleotides, the CDR3 is TGTGCCAGCAGTTACGGCCGGGGCTGGGACTTC. Its protein product is CASSYGRGWDF.

This clone was counted a single time. The J gene is TRBJ1-2, the V gene TRBV18; D uncertain. Trimming took off 4 bases at V and 13 bases at J, with 13 bases between the two ends. Germline loops: CDR1 KGHSH, CDR2 LQKENI. The CDR3 has 11 amino acids. The CDR3, as DNA: TGTGCCAGCTCACGAGGAGAGGCCCGCACCTTC. Its protein product is CASSRGEARTF.

The rearrangement joins TRBV14 to TRBJ2-1; a weak D match, TRBD1 (5 bases). V gave up 4 bases and J gave up 3 bases, with 16 bases separating them. The CDR3 is 16 residues long. Germline V CDR1 and CDR2: SGHDN, FVKESK. The CDR3 nucleotides read TGTGCCAGCAGCCCCATGCAGGGTAGTGACTACAATGAGCAGTTCTTC. Translated, it gives CASSPMQGSDYNEQFF.

V usage is TRBV19 and J usage is TRBJ1-5, with 11 bases aligning to TRBD1. Germline CDR1 LNHDA, CDR2 SQIVND (reference sequence). After removal of 3 bases from V and 7 bases from J, the junction contained 5 bases not matched to a gene. The CDR3 contains 15 residues. Here the CDR3 reads CASSIGTGGGQPQHF. The CDR3 coding sequence is TGTGCCAGTAGTATCGGGACAGGGGGTGGACAGCCCCAGCATTTT. The whole variable domain, remainder taken from reference TRBV19 and TRBJ1-5, is DGGITQSPKYLFRKEGQNVTLSCEQNLNHDAMYWYRQDPGQGLRLIYYSQIVNDFQKGDIAEGYSVSREKKESFPLTVTSAQKNPTAFYLCASSIGTGGGQPQHFGDGTRLSIL.

The genes are TRBV7-9 and TRBJ2-5, with D possibly matching TRBD2 (6 bases). Germline V lookup: CDR1 SEHNR, CDR2 FQNEAQ (reference sequence). This CDR3 comprises 15 residues. V dropped 5 bases and J dropped 5 bases, with 18 bases sitting between them. This CDR3 reads CASSIFGGARETQYF. The CDR3 nucleotides read TGTGCCAGCAGCATTTTTGGCGGGGCTCGGGAGACCCAGTACTTC.

The table lists this clone with a few counts. The genes are TRBV7-9 and TRBJ2-7, with 7 bases identical to TRBD1. CDR1 is SEHNR, CDR2 FQNEAQ, per germline (reference sequence). V lost 5 bases, J lost 2 bases, and 3 bases stayed unmatched. The CDR3 sequence is 13 residues long. DNA of the CDR3: TGTGCCAGCAGCGGACAGGACCCCTACGAGCAGTACTTC. This encodes CASSGQDPYEQYF.

V gene TRBV27 combines with J gene TRBJ1-1; weak D call: TRBD1 (6 bases). This CDR3 has 14 amino acids. The germline gives CDR1 MNHEY, CDR2 SMNVEV (reference sequence). V lost 2 bases and J lost 4, with 11 bases in between. CDR3 protein: CASSLRRGSTEAFF. The CDR3 DNA reads TGTGCCAGCAGTTTAAGGAGGGGGTCCACTGAAGCTTTCTTT.

The chain uses TRBV16 and TRBJ1-1, with TRBD1 as a possible D gene (6 bases). V lost 3 bases to trimming and J lost 1 base, with 12 bases between them. The CDR3 runs 15 residues. Germline lookup yields CDR1 KGHSY and CDR2 FQNENV. The CDR3 protein is CASSHRTVANTEAFF. Here the CDR3 DNA reads TGTGCCAGCAGCCACCGGACAGTCGCGAACACTGAAGCTTTCTTT.

This clone occurred once. This sequence joins TRBV6-7 and TRBJ2-2; D perhaps matches TRBD2 (5 bases). TRBV6-7 is marked as an open reading frame, function uncertain. The germline V and J ends were trimmed by 5 bases and 6 bases, with 10 bases remaining between them. The CDR3 length is 13 residues. CDR3 sequence: CASSGRSPGELFF. CDR3 DNA sequence: TGTGCCAGCAGTGGGAGAAGTCCCGGGGAGCTGTTTTTT.

The chain employs TRBV18 and TRBJ2-7; no firm D call. The ends were cut back, 6 bases at V and 3 bases at J, with 12 bases in the middle. The CDR3 has 13 amino acids. The germline gives CDR1 KGHSH, CDR2 LQKENI. CDR3 bases: TGTGCCAGCTCGCGTCAGGAGCGCTACGAGCAGTACTTC. This sequence encodes CASSRQERYEQYF.

J is TRBJ1-5 and V is TRBV19; possibly TRBD1 for D (5 bases). V shed 2 bases and J shed 3 bases, with 11 bases lying between them. The CDR3 covers 15 residues. Looked up from germline, CDR1 is LNHDA and CDR2 is SQIVND (reference sequence). The CDR3: CASSIMGVDNQPQHF. CDR3 DNA: TGTGCCAGTAGTATAATGGGGGTTGACAATCAGCCCCAGCATTTT.

The genes are TRBV10-3 and TRBJ1-5; 8 positions match TRBD1. The CDR3 length is 13 residues. CDR1 and CDR2 from the germline V gene are ENHRY and SYGVKD. The trim removed 4 bases at V and 8 bases at J, leaving 4 bases unmatched. CDR3 sequence reads: CAISGDRQKPQHF. For the CDR3, the DNA is TGTGCCATCAGTGGGGACAGGCAGAAGCCCCAGCATTTT.

Only a few counts were recorded for this clone. The chain carries TRBV6-5 and TRBJ2-7; 8 bases map to TRBD2. The CDR3 spans 15 residues. After removal of 0 bases from V and 2 bases from J, the junction contained 3 bases not matched to a gene. In germline, CDR1 is MNHEY, CDR2 SVGAGI. The CDR3 sequence: CASSYSGAGAYEQYF. Here the CDR3 DNA reads TGTGCCAGCAGTTACTCAGGAGCGGGGGCCTACGAGCAGTACTTC.

This clone occurred once. This chain links TRBV7-2 with TRBJ2-1, with 11 bases matching TRBD1. V shed 5 bases and J 8 bases; nucleotides not matched to a gene: 11. The CDR3 is made up of 16 amino acids. The germline V gene encodes CDR1 SGHTA and CDR2 FQGNSA. The CDR3 nucleotides are TGTGCCAGCAGCCCGTGGACAGGGGGCCGGTGGGATGAGCAGTTCTTC. It specifies CASSPWTGGRWDEQFF.

V is TRBV5-1 and J is TRBJ1-2; D not certain. The CDR3 extends over 15 amino acids. CDR1 and CDR2 (germline): SGHRS, YFSETQ. With 0 bases removed from V and 6 bases from J, the gap between germline ends came to 15 bases. The CDR3 region has the DNA TGCGCCAGCAGCTTGGATTCGCCCTTCGCAGATGGCTACACCTTC. Translation: CASSLDSPFADGYTF.

A remark on this clone: Other DNA sequences in the same sample also yield this CDR3. The CDR3 sequence is CASSLGLDEKLFF. In nucleotides, the CDR3 is TGCGCCAGCAGCTTGGGGTTGGATGAAAAACTGTTTTTT. This chain uses TRBV5-1 with TRBJ1-4; D is uncertain. Looked up from germline, CDR1 is SGHRS and CDR2 is YFSETQ. CDR3 length: 13 amino acids. V lost 0 bases to trimming and J lost 6 bases, with 6 bases between them.

This clone was detected once. The CDR3 bases are TGCGCCAGCAGTGAGTCTCAAGAGACCCAGTACTTC. The encoded protein is CASSESQETQYF. The chain carries TRBV10-2 and TRBJ2-5; D call uncertain. The length of the CDR3 is 12 residues. Trimming shortened V by 0 bases and J by 2 bases, and 1 base separated the two germline ends. Germline lookup yields CDR1 WSHSY and CDR2 SAAADI.

The chain employs TRBV10-2 and TRBJ1-1; 8 nucleotides match TRBD1. The CDR3 consists of 15 residues. Trimming took 3 bases from V and 0 from J; bases not matched to a gene: 3. Germline-derived CDR1 and CDR2 are WSHSY and SAAADI. The CDR3 nucleotides read TGCGCCAGCAGTGACCAGGGGGCGATGAACACTGAAGCTTTCTTT. This encodes CASSDQGAMNTEAFF.

V gene TRBV7-6 combines with J gene TRBJ2-1; 12 nucleotides agree with TRBD2. This CDR3 spans 19 amino acids. Per germline, CDR1 SGHVS and CDR2 FNYEAQ. J was trimmed by 0 bases and V by 5 bases; bases with no gene match: 11. CDR3 protein: CASSGRASGGASSYNEQFF. The CDR3 DNA sequence: TGTGCCAGCAGCGGACGGGCTAGCGGGGGGGCCAGCTCCTACAATGAGCAGTTCTTC.

In this sample, this clone turned up once. This rearrangement joins TRBV7-8 to TRBJ1-1; TRBD1 agrees at 9 bases. The CDR3 is made up of 14 amino acids. Germline loops: CDR1 SGHVS, CDR2 FQNEAQ. V gave up 3 bases and J gave up 4 bases; unmatched junction bases: 3. This CDR3 is CASSFKDRGTEAFF. The CDR3 DNA follows: TGTGCCAGCAGCTTCAAGGACAGGGGCACTGAAGCTTTCTTT.

J is TRBJ2-3 and V is TRBV6-1, with D unclear. In germline, CDR1 is MNHNS, CDR2 SASEGT. V lost 6 bases, J lost 6 bases, and 13 bases lay in between. The CDR3 runs 13 residues. In DNA form, the CDR3 reads TGTGCCAGCAGAGACCCGACATGGGATACGCAGTATTTT. It is translated as CASRDPTWDTQYF.

The V call is TRBV30, the J call TRBJ2-7; D is possibly TRBD1 or TRBD2 (5 bases each). Germline V lookup: CDR1 GTSNPN, CDR2 SVGIG (reference sequence). CDR3 length: 14 amino acids. V gave up 1 base and J gave up 3 bases, with 13 bases separating them. CDR3 sequence reads: CAWSGRGINYEQYF. The CDR3 DNA reads as TGTGCCTGGAGTGGTCGGGGCATTAACTACGAGCAGTACTTC.

This clone showed up just a few times. The chain joins TRBV4-1 to TRBJ2-3; D is unclear. CDR1 MGHRA and CDR2 YSYEKL come from the germline V gene. V shed 3 bases and J shed 3 bases, with 10 bases lying between them. The CDR3 totals 14 residues. The CDR3 nucleotides are TGCGCCAGCAGCCATCCCCTTCAGACAGATACGCAGTATTTT. Protein product: CASSHPLQTDTQYF.

CDR3 DNA: TGTGCCAGCTCAGACGGCGTGAACACTGAAGCTTTCTTT. This translates into CASSDGVNTEAFF. The J gene is TRBJ1-1, the V gene TRBV18; D is ambiguous. The CDR3 sequence is 13 residues long. The germline V and J ends were trimmed by 5 bases and 0 bases, with 7 bases remaining between them. Germline CDR1 KGHSH, CDR2 LQKENI.

CDR3 region: CASSLALGGGEETQYF. In DNA form, the CDR3 reads TGTGCCAGCAGCTTAGCGCTAGGCGGGGGCGAAGAGACCCAGTACTTC. The rearrangement joins TRBV7-2 to TRBJ2-5, with D possibly being TRBD2 (7 bases). The V end was cut by 0 bases, the J end by 3 bases, with 14 bases between. The CDR3 consists of 16 residues. Germline V gives CDR1 SGHTA, CDR2 FQGNSA.

This chain uses TRBV6-6 with TRBJ1-2; D is possibly TRBD1 (5 bases). Germline values: CDR1 MNHNY, CDR2 SVGAGI (reference sequence). V lost 8 bases to trimming and J lost 4 bases, with 17 bases between them. The CDR3 runs to 14 residues. The CDR3, as DNA: TGTGCCAGCCGTACCCGGGGGGTTATCTATGGCTACACCTTC. It is translated as CASRTRGVIYGYTF.